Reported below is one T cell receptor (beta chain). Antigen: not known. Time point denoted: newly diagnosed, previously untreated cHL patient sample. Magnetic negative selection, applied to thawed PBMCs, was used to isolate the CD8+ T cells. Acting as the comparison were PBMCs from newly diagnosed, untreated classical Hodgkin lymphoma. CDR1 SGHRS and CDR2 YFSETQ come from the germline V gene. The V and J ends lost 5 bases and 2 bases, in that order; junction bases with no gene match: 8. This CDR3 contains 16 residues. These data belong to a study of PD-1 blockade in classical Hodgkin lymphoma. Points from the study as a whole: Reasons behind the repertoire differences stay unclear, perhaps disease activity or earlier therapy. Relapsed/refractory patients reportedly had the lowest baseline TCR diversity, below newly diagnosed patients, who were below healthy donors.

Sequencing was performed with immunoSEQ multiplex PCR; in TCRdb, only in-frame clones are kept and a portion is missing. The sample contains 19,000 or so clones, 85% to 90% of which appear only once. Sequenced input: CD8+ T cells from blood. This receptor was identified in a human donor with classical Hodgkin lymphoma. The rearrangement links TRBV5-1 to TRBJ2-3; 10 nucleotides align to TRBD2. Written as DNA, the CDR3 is TGCGCCAGCAGGTCCGGAGCGGGGGGGGTCACAGATACGCAGTATTTT. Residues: CASRSGAGGVTDTQYF.